Sequencing of this T cell receptor beta chain was carried out in a study of cytomegalovirus exposure and HLA in healthy donors (dated by TCRdb to about 2017). Study-level background: In an earlier analysis of under 750 of the donors, 276 Gb of sequence data and 117 million unique TCR beta sequences from 150 million to 200 million T cells were reported. An early release that covered about 600 HLA-typed donors contained about 300 gigabases of sequencing data and 85 million to 100 million unique TCR sequences. Of the roughly 400 genotyped donors, over 65% fell in the genetic ancestry cluster associated with self-reported Caucasian donors. The study was designed to test whether signatures of past pathogen exposure could be identified by cataloging public T cell receptors. Using immunosequencing, the study profiled T cell repertoires from around 680 subjects and related those repertoires to cytomegalovirus serostatus. Besides the first cohort of under 700 subjects, a separate validation cohort made up of over 100 different subjects was used. High-throughput TCR immunosequencing, statistical association of individual TCRs with disease status, and machine learning were combined to predict cytomegalovirus infection status. A later analysis re-examined previously published TCR beta repertoires from more than 600 donors and added high-resolution HLA genotyping to investigate patterns of TCR occurrence. In the later analysis, no new phenotypic data were used to find candidate immune exposures; instead, reliance was placed on TCR beta sequences and their occurrence across donors. To decide whether each TCR beta V gene segment behaved as functional or pseudogenic, an earlier analysis of some 580 of the donors relied on high-throughput TCR beta sequencing. Alongside the repertoire data, information on donor age, sex, ethnicity and CMV serostatus was compiled. In a later genetic analysis, genome-wide SNP genotypes for about 55% of the roughly 670 donors were used, and that subset was treated as a discovery cohort. Every repertoire in the discovery cohort had been generated on one and the same sequencing platform. HLA typing covered class I and class II loci at four-digit resolution. Typing coverage differed by locus: A, B, C, DRB1 and DQB1 were typed in roughly 620-640 donors, DQA1 in around 500, DPA1 in nearly 610, and DPB1 in 450 to 490. Roughly 5 DR-DQ haplotypes were handled as single units for association and clustering, since linkage in the cohort was strong. Among about 360 genotyped donors of the cohort, an average of roughly 240,000 unique TCR beta nucleotide sequences were sequenced per donor, roughly 18% of them non-productive.

What the work shows at the level of the full study, not this receptor alone: In vitro tests confirmed that three of the cytomegalovirus-associated TCR beta chains recognize cytomegalovirus antigens. In a later analysis, around 15,000 TCR beta sequences were associated with specific HLA alleles at a false discovery rate of 0.05. In both the original and validation cohorts, the classifier was reported to diagnose cytomegalovirus status with high specificity and sensitivity. The cohort was sequenced for TCR beta chains only, and without alpha or paired-chain data the features that could be detected were limited. Because counts were too low, approximately 15 rarely observed V segments, including chromosome 9 orphons, were excluded from the earlier analysis of a few hundred of the donors. A cluster of highly shared sequence variants was judged likely to be a technical artifact of the sequencing pipeline. Correlated functional status among segregating V segments might reflect linkage disequilibrium, but an unknown experimental factor could not be ruled out. Because some donors lacked HLA typing at each locus, the association tests relied only on the typed subset. Compared with the roughly 670-donor mean, donors in an Asian-associated ancestry cluster had fewer N-insertions in productive TCRs, according to a later genetic analysis. Presence/absence analyses assumed roughly uniform sequencing depth across donors, an assumption that may not hold. A further reported finding was that TCR beta sequences accurately predicted the HLA-A and HLA-B alleles for most subjects in the first cohort. The study gave a list of 150 to 200 TCR beta chains associated with cytomegalovirus. When HLA alleles, especially DR and DQ, strongly co-occurred, attributing TCR associations to individual alleles was difficult. According to a later analysis, parvovirus B19, influenza, CMV and Epstein-Barr virus appeared linked to several top co-occurrence clusters. Because the 87-base-pair reads could not distinguish some IMGT-functional V segments, including TRBV6-2 and TRBV6-3, those segments were excluded. In a later analysis, HLA-associated TCR beta chains were found to be more clonally expanded and to have lower generation probabilities than equally common non-associated chains. In a later analysis, TCR association rates were found to vary across HLA loci, with the most associated TCRs seen for DRB1 alleles and the fewest for HLA-C alleles. In a later genetic analysis, a missense DCLRE1C variant was associated with V-gene and J-gene trimming of TCR beta chains, and the association was replicated in an independent cohort. According to a later analysis, most CMV-associated TCR beta chains appeared to be HLA-restricted, and the HLA associations seemed to be driven largely by CMV exposure. The only immune exposure information available for the cohort was CMV serostatus. It was suggested by the authors that the approach could potentially be generalized to other disease states and immunological phenotypes. Most TCR sequences were observed very rarely across donors, whereas some public TCRs were present in many individuals. Broadly in line with IMGT annotations, most TCR beta V segments showed up in productive rearrangements about 90% or about 30% of the time in an earlier analysis of several hundred of the donors.

The cohort consisted of hundreds of healthy bone marrow donors. At the time of sampling, every cohort member was nominally healthy, though immune exposures that went unrecorded were likely present. The donor was CMV seropositive and belonged to the group of 250 to 300 seropositive cohort members. Every donor gave a peripheral blood sample, and the peripheral blood mononuclear cells from that sample were used for TCR beta sequencing. The Qiagen DNeasy Blood Extraction Kit was used to extract genomic DNA from the blood cell samples. The CDR3 runs 11 amino acids, cysteine and phenylalanine included. The only DNA kept is the CDR3, 33 bases in frame from the first base. The germline V gene (reference sequence) specifies DFQATT as CDR1 and SNEGSKA as CDR2. V drops 5 bases and J drops 4 bases, leaving 8 bases in between. In the case of this clone: Its antigen has not been determined. No per-base quality is available; no much larger clone lies one base away.

Libraries were built with the immunoSEQ multiplex PCR assay. For the multiplex PCR, a mixture combining 60 forward primers for TCR Vbeta segments and 13 reverse primers for TCR Jbeta segments was used. The CDR3 region of rearranged TCR beta genes was amplified from genomic DNA by a multiplex PCR assay. Amplified TCR beta libraries were sequenced as 87-base-pair reads on the Illumina HiSeq System. Per the source publication's procedure: A later analysis tallied 75 million to 95 million unique TCR beta chains across the 666 repertoires, and approximately 11 million of those chains were shared by two or more donors. Raw reads were error-corrected and collapsed into unique sequences with a nearest-neighbor algorithm that merged closely related sequences to remove PCR and sequencing errors. CDR3 sequences were aligned to IMGT reference sequences to assign V, D and J gene segments. For a sequence to be retained, at least a six-nucleotide match to both a V gene segment and a J gene segment was required. Rearrangements were called productive when the CDR3 lacked stop codons and stayed in frame with V and J; all others were non-productive. Following IMGT convention, CDR3 was defined as the stretch from the second conserved V-encoded cysteine to the conserved J-encoded phenylalanine. In an earlier analysis of some 550 of the donors, sequences lacking an unambiguous match to a single V gene segment were excluded. In an earlier analysis of around 600 of the donors, V segments were called functional above 56.7% productive rearrangements and were called segregating when the between-donor standard deviation exceeded 5%. To diagnose cytomegalovirus status from the catalog of TCR beta chain sequences, a statistical classification framework was built. V and J gene assignment, in a later analysis, came from comparing TCR nucleotide sequences with IMGT/GENE-DB human TR gene sequences. In a later analysis, CDR3 sequences and most-parsimonious VDJ recombination scenarios were assigned using the TCRdist pipeline. In a later analysis, each TCR beta chain was defined by its CDR3 amino acid sequence together with its V-gene family, and reads lacking a unique V-gene family were excluded. A later analysis removed roughly 590 highly shared, low-generation-probability nucleotide sequences to deal with suspected cross-contamination and a sequencing artifact. In a later analysis, a clonal expansion index was calculated for each public chain from normalized within-repertoire ranks of inferred template counts. In a later analysis, generation probabilities were computed using a VDJ recombination model fitted to out-of-frame rearrangements, and the results were checked against IGoR. Hypergeometric tests were used in a later analysis to score TCR-TCR, TCR-HLA and TCR-CMV co-occurrence, with a repertoire-size bias correction applied to the TCR pairs. In a later analysis, false discovery rates were estimated by permuting HLA or CMV assignments 20 times. In a later analysis, co-occurring TCRs were grouped with DBSCAN, and TCRdist sequence similarity was added when clustering was performed within HLA-allele-positive subsets. For co-occurrence clustering, repertoires with fewer than 30,000 or more than 120,000 public chains were excluded, along with a handful of repertoires with anomalous nucleotide sharing. This is the immuneACCESS table as TCRdb keeps it, with only in-frame sequences that have V and J called. A part of the clones is gone; compared with another copy, unresolved V genes explain less than half, and the rest is unexplained. V and J calls and clone size are given by that table; D and trimming were obtained from the DNA. Counted in this sample were approximately 38,000 clones; 66% of them appeared once. The top ten hold less than 20% of the sample.

Sequenced: PBMCs. This TCR came from a man aged 50-60 years in good health and CMV-seropositive. The rearrangement combines TRBV20-1 with TRBJ1-1, with a tentative D gene TRBD1 over 6 matching bases. The CDR3 corresponds to CSAAGVTEAFF. The nucleotide sequence reads as follows: TGCAGTGCTGCAGGGGTCACTGAAGCTTTCTTT.